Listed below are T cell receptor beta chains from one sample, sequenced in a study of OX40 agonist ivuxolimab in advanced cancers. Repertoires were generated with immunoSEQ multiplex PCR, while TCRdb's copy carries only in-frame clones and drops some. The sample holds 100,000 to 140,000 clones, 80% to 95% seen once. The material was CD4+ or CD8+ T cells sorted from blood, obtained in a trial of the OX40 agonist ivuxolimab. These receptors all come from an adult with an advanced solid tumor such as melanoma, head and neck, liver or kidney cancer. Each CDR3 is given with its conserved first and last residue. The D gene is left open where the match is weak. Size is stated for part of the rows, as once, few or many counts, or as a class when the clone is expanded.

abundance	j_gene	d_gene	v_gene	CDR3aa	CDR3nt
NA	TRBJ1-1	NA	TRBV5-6	CASSLSGEMSAFF	TGTGCCAGCAGCTTAAGCGGGGAAATGTCAGCTTTCTTT
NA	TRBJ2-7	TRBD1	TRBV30	CAWSGSLGQAYEQYF	TGTGCCTGGAGTGGATCGCTGGGACAGGCCTACGAGCAGTACTTC
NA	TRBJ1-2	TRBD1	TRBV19	CASSSPGQGQFGYTF	TGTGCCAGTAGTTCGCCGGGACAGGGGCAGTTTGGCTACACCTTC
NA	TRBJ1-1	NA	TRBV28	CASSLPWALGTEAFF	TGTGCCAGCAGTTTACCTTGGGCCCTGGGCACTGAAGCTTTCTTT
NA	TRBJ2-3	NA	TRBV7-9	CASSPRDFPSTDTQYF	TGTGCCAGCAGCCCTCGGGACTTCCCTAGCACAGATACGCAGTATTTT
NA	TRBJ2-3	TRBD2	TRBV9	CASSLTSGFTDTQYF	TGTGCCAGCAGCCTTACTAGCGGATTCACAGATACGCAGTATTTT
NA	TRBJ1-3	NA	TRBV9	CASSAGWSSGNTIYF	TGTGCCAGCAGCGCGGGTTGGAGTTCTGGAAACACCATATATTTT
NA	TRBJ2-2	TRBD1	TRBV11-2	CASSEGQINTGELFF	TGTGCCAGCAGCGAGGGACAGATCAACACCGGGGAGCTGTTTTTT
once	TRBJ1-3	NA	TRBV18	CASSTGTSGNTIYF	TGTGCCAGCTCCACCGGCACCTCTGGAAACACCATATATTTT
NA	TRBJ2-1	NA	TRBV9	CASSYSTSSYNEQFF	TGTGCCAGCAGTTATTCGACTAGCTCCTACAATGAGCAGTTCTTC
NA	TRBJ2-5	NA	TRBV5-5	CASSLELAIQETQYF	TGTGCCAGCAGCTTGGAACTGGCGATCCAAGAGACCCAGTACTTC
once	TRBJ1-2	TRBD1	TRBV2	CASSPGQGIIYGYTF	TGTGCCAGCAGCCCGGGACAGGGGATTATCTATGGCTACACCTTC
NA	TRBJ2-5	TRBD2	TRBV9	CASGRGLADQETQYF	TGTGCCAGCGGGCGAGGACTAGCGGACCAAGAGACCCAGTACTTC
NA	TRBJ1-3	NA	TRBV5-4	CASSLGFSNSGNTIYF	TGTGCCAGCAGCTTGGGATTCTCTAACTCTGGAAACACCATATATTTT
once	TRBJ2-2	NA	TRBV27	CASRSSAANTGELFF	TGTGCCAGCAGAAGTTCGGCAGCTAACACCGGGGAGCTGTTTTTT
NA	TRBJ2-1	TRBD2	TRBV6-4	CASSTTSGRYNEQFF	TGTGCCAGCAGTACGACTAGCGGGAGGTACAATGAGCAGTTCTTC
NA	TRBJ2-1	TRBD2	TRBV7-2	CASSLEGLAGAEQFF	TGTGCCAGCAGCTTAGAGGGACTAGCGGGAGCTGAGCAGTTCTTC
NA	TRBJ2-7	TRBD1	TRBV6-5	CASSQTGMDSYEQYF	TGTGCCAGCAGCCAGACAGGGATGGACTCCTACGAGCAGTACTTC
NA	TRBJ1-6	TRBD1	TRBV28	CAYQRSGGNSPLHF	TGTGCCTACCAGCGTTCAGGGGGAAATTCACCCCTCCACTTT
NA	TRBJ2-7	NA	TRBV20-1	CSASYTYEQYF	TGCAGTGCTAGTTACACCTACGAGCAGTACTTC
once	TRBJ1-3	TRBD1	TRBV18	CASSLTAGQGGALSGNTIYF	TGTGCCAGCTCACTTACCGCGGGACAGGGGGGCGCCTTATCTGGAAACACCATATATTTT
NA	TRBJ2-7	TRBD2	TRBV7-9	CASSFYSGRAYSEQYF	TGTGCCAGCAGTTTCTATAGCGGGAGGGCCTATAGCGAGCAGTACTTC
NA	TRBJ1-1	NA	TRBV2	CASSGNTGYTEAFF	TGTGCCAGCAGCGGAAATACAGGGTACACTGAAGCTTTCTTT
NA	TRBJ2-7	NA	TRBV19	CASATGGLEQYF	TGTGCCAGTGCTACGGGCGGTCTGGAGCAGTACTTC
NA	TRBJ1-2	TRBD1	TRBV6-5	CANSSYDREDDGYTF	TGTGCCAACAGTTCCTATGACAGGGAGGACGATGGCTACACCTTC
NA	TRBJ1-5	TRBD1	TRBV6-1	CASSEEGQYQPQHF	TGTGCCAGCTCCGAAGAGGGACAGTACCAGCCCCAGCATTTT
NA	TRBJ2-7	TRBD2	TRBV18	CASSLGLAEYEQYF	TGTGCCAGCTCACTTGGACTAGCGGAATACGAGCAGTACTTC